This TCR beta chain was identified in a study of blood T cell repertoires in COVID-19. The overall study: Some COVID-19 samples were acute and others convalescent; all came from the United States, Italy and Spain. The analysed material was cDNA or gDNA that came from T cells, B-cell-depleted T cells, or PBMCs.

Produced via immunoSEQ multiplex PCR; TCRdb's table is partial and in-frame only. The sample consists of nearly 200,000 clones, approximately 82% of them appearing once. Trimming left V 6 bases short and J 2 bases short, with 10 bases between. Germline V lookup: CDR1 MDHEN, CDR2 SYDVKM. This CDR3 is built from 13 residues. The specimen sequenced was peripheral blood. This chain connects TRBV28 to TRBJ1-2; no clear D. This receptor was identified in a human donor with acute or convalescent COVID-19. The donor label of this sample is uncertain. The chain's CDR3 is CASRPRLNYGYTF. DNA for the CDR3: TGTGCCAGCAGGCCCAGACTAAACTATGGCTACACCTTC.